The next 18 T cell receptor beta chains were all read from a single sample in a study of chemoradiotherapy in HPV16-positive cancers. Only in-frame clones appear in the TCRdb table, and some are missing; sequencing was by immunoSEQ multiplex PCR. The sample carries 850 to 1,000 clones, under 90% recorded once. The specimen was tumor tissue, collected from a patient who underwent chemoradiotherapy. The receptor source for this set is a human donor with HPV-associated anogenital cancer.

The chain joins TRBV10-3 to TRBJ2-5; D may be TRBD2 (6 bases). V was shortened by 4 bases and J by 1 base, with 10 bases between the two germline ends. The CDR3 spans 14 residues. Per the germline V gene, CDR1 is ENHRY and CDR2 is SYGVKD. Here the CDR3 reads CAISVQGGQETQYF. The DNA of the CDR3 is TGTGCCATCAGTGTGCAGGGAGGCCAAGAGACCCAGTACTTC.

The chain combines TRBV6-5 with TRBJ1-1; D gene unclear. V was pared by 5 bases and J by 7 bases, with 8 bases between. This CDR3 is 11 amino acids long. Germline CDR1 is MNHEY and CDR2 is SVGAGI. CDR3 sequence: CASSDKYEAFF. DNA of the CDR3: TGTGCCAGCAGTGACAAGTATGAAGCTTTCTTT.

The V gene is TRBV7-8, the J gene TRBJ1-1, with D possibly TRBD1 on 6 matching bases. Trimming stripped 5 bases from V and 1 base from J, with 17 bases between. Looked up from germline, CDR1 is SGHVS and CDR2 is FQNEAQ. The CDR3 covers 16 residues. CDR3: CASSTTSGQWNTEAFF. CDR3 in DNA: TGTGCCAGCAGCACCACGAGTGGACAGTGGAACACTGAAGCTTTCTTT.

This clone has more than one count but fewer than ten. The rearrangement links TRBV4-3 to TRBJ1-2, with no clear D. CDR1 is LGHNA and CDR2 is YSLEER in the germline V gene. Trimming pared 1 base from V and 8 bases from J, leaving 14 bases between. The CDR3 is 14 amino acids. The CDR3 reads CASSQASYGRGYTF. The CDR3 coding sequence is TGCGCCAGCAGCCAAGCCAGTTACGGTCGGGGCTACACCTTC.

The gene calls are TRBV6-5 and TRBJ1-2, with a possible D match to TRBD1 (5 bases). This CDR3 is built from 13 residues. Trimming took 2 bases from V and 6 from J, leaving 10 bases between them. In germline, CDR1 is MNHEY, CDR2 SVGAGI. The CDR3 nucleotides are TGTGCCAGCAGTTACGACAGCTTGAATGGCTACACCTTC. Translation: CASSYDSLNGYTF.

The rearrangement joins TRBV6-5 to TRBJ2-4; no firm D call. Trimming took off 0 bases at V and 0 bases at J, with 3 bases between the two ends. This CDR3 region has 14 residues. Germline V CDR1 and CDR2: MNHEY, SVGAGI. The CDR3 loop is CASSYSIAKNIQYF. The DNA for the CDR3 is TGTGCCAGCAGTTACTCGATAGCCAAAAACATTCAGTACTTC.

The chain is built from TRBV5-1 and TRBJ2-5; 11 nucleotides align to TRBD2. The CDR3 consists of 15 residues. CDR1 and CDR2 from the germline V gene are SGHRS and YFSETQ. The V and J ends lost 4 bases and 2 bases, in that order; junction bases with no gene match: 4. CDR3 region: CASSRGTSGQETQYF. The CDR3 DNA is TGCGCCAGCAGCCGCGGGACTAGCGGTCAAGAGACCCAGTACTTC.

The V gene is TRBV5-4, the J gene TRBJ1-1; unclear D gene. The length of the CDR3 is 14 residues. The V and J ends lost 4 bases and 1 base respectively, with 11 bases between them. From germline, CDR1 is SGHNT and CDR2 YYREEE (reference sequence). CDR3: CASSDLHQNTEAFF. The CDR3, as DNA: TGTGCCAGCAGCGACTTACATCAGAACACTGAAGCTTTCTTT.

Here the CDR3 DNA reads TGTGCCAGCAGATCAAAGGGTGAGCAGTTCTTC. This translates into CASRSKGEQFF. The chain uses TRBV11-2 and TRBJ2-1; D gene uncertain. This CDR3 comprises 11 residues. Trimming took off 6 bases at V and 9 bases at J, with 9 bases between the two ends. Germline V gene data show CDR1 as SGHAT and CDR2 as FQNNGV.

Written as DNA, the CDR3 is TGTGCCAGCAGCTTGGTAGGGCTCTATGGCTACACCTTC. Translated: CASSLVGLYGYTF. This rearrangement joins TRBV5-6 to TRBJ1-2, with D unclear. Germline V lookup: CDR1 SGHDT, CDR2 YYEEEE. Trimming removed 0 bases from V and 4 bases from J, with 7 bases in between. This CDR3 is built from 13 residues.

The genes are TRBV9 and TRBJ1-1, with no clear D. Germline V gene data show CDR1 as SGDLS and CDR2 as YYNGEE. V was shortened by 0 bases and J by 0 bases, with 12 bases between the two germline ends. The length of the CDR3 is 16 residues. CDR3 amino acids: CASSVDSSGLNTEAFF. In nucleotides, the CDR3 is TGTGCCAGCAGCGTAGATTCGTCTGGTCTGAACACTGAAGCTTTCTTT.

The V and J genes are TRBV5-6 and TRBJ1-1; no firm D call. In germline, CDR1 is SGHDT, CDR2 YYEEEE. The length of the CDR3 is 14 residues. V was clipped by 2 bases and J by 1 base, with 9 bases between them. CDR3 in DNA: TGTGCCAGCAGCTTTAAGTGGCCGAACACTGAAGCTTTCTTT. This encodes CASSFKWPNTEAFF.

The rearrangement joins TRBV7-8 to TRBJ2-2; D gene unclear. This CDR3 has 14 amino acids. Germline V lookup: CDR1 SGHVS, CDR2 FQNEAQ. V gave up 3 bases and J gave up 2 bases, with 7 bases separating them. In DNA, the CDR3 is TGTGCCAGCAGCTTGGACCCCAACACCGGGGAGCTGTTTTTT. Its protein is CASSLDPNTGELFF.

This chain connects TRBV9 to TRBJ2-1; 7 positions agree with TRBD1. The germline V gene encodes CDR1 SGDLS and CDR2 YYNGEE. V lost 1 base, J lost 7 bases, and 11 bases stayed unmatched. This CDR3 is built from 16 residues. CDR3 DNA sequence: TGTGCCAGCAGCGTAACCGACAGGGTATTAGTGAATGAGCAGTTCTTC. Translating gives CASSVTDRVLVNEQFF.

The V gene is TRBV6-6, the J gene TRBJ2-7; 8 bases are shared with TRBD1. V was clipped by 2 bases and J by 5 bases; unmatched bases: 8. The germline V gene has CDR1 MNHNY and CDR2 SVGAGI (reference sequence). The CDR3 sequence is 15 residues long. CDR3 sequence reads: CASSYMRQGPHEQYF. In DNA, the CDR3 is TGTGCCAGCAGTTACATGAGACAGGGGCCCCACGAGCAGTACTTC.

The J gene is TRBJ1-1, the V gene TRBV7-2; a weak D match, TRBD1 (5 bases). The V gene's germline CDR1 is SGHTA and CDR2 FQGNSA. There are 14 residues in the CDR3. The V end lost 7 bases, the J end lost 1 base, and 13 bases lay between the germline ends. The CDR3 DNA follows: TGTGCCAGCAACTCGTCGGGGGGGAACACTGAAGCTTTCTTT. This encodes CASNSSGGNTEAFF.

The chain carries TRBV5-6 and TRBJ1-6, with D possibly being TRBD1 (6 bases). The germline V gene encodes CDR1 SGHDT and CDR2 YYEEEE. V was trimmed by 2 bases and J by 10 bases, leaving 13 bases between them. CDR3 length: 14 residues. The CDR3 nucleotides read TGTGCCAGCAGCTTCTCGGACAGAGGATCACCCCTCCACTTT. Protein product: CASSFSDRGSPLHF.

This clone showed up just a few times. The chain carries TRBV7-9 and TRBJ2-1; unclear D gene. V lost 2 bases and J lost 9, with 8 bases in between. Germline CDR1 is SEHNR and CDR2 is FQNEAQ (reference sequence). The CDR3 consists of 12 residues. The CDR3 DNA sequence: TGTGCCAGCAGCTTAAAGGTTATTGAGCAGTTCTTC. Protein product: CASSLKVIEQFF.